The rows below give T cell receptor beta chains drawn from one sample of a study of T cells after yellow fever vaccination. Each CDR3 protein gets one entry after TCRdb re-called the 5' RACE reads with MiXCR. This sample has 310,000 or so distinct CDR3 sequences, with around 7% found just once. Sequencing was performed on PBMCs, taken approximately 47 days after the first yellow fever vaccination. These receptors were collected from a man between 18 and 35 years old who received the YFV17D yellow fever vaccine. Both conserved end residues are part of each CDR3. A D gene is named only where the DNA matches it firmly. Rows may omit the clone size; those that give it use once, few, many or a size class.

TRBD1,TRBV5-1,few,TRBJ1-1,CASSEWTGGTEAFF,TGCGCCAGCAGCGAGTGGACAGGGGGCACTGAAGCTTTCTTT
-,TRBV5-1,-,TRBJ1-1,CASSHSGTQKNTEAFF,TGCGCCAGCAGCCACTCCGGGACACAAAAGAACACTGAAGCTTTCTTT
-,TRBV6-5,-,TRBJ1-5,CASSYPGRGNQPQHF,TGTGCCAGCAGTTATCCCGGACGGGGGAATCAGCCCCAGCATTTT
-,TRBV5-1,-,TRBJ2-1,CASSNPVDEQFF,TGCGCCAGCAGTAATCCCGTCGATGAGCAGTTCTTC
TRBD2,TRBV7-2,many,TRBJ2-5,CASSPWGGGETQYF,TGTGCCAGCAGCCCGTGGGGGGGTGGAGAGACCCAGTACTTC
-,TRBV12-3/TRBV12-4,few,TRBJ1-1,CASSLDSLGSSSEAFF,TGTGCCAGCAGTTTGGACAGTCTTGGATCCTCCTCTGAAGCTTTCTTT
-,TRBV20-1,few,TRBJ1-1,CSARDSGTYYPNTEAFF,TGCAGTGCTAGAGATTCGGGGACGTACTACCCGAACACTGAAGCTTTCTTT
TRBD2,TRBV11-2,-,TRBJ2-1,CASSSSSGGYRSSYNEQFF,TGTGCCAGCAGCTCCTCTAGCGGGGGTTATCGGAGTTCCTACAATGAGCAGTTCTTC
TRBD2,TRBV5-6,few,TRBJ2-1,CASSWGTSFNEQFF,TGTGCCAGCAGCTGGGGGACTAGTTTCAATGAGCAGTTCTTC
-,TRBV5-1,-,TRBJ1-3,CASSLGISGNTIYF,TGCGCCAGCAGTCTAGGGATCTCTGGAAACACCATATATTTT
TRBD1,TRBV11-1,-,TRBJ2-7,CASSPRVGPGTETYEQYF,TGTGCCAGCAGCCCCCGGGTGGGCCCCGGGACAGAGACCTACGAGCAGTACTTC
-,TRBV4-2,few,TRBJ2-5,CASSQVRAGETQYF,TGTGCCAGCAGCCAAGTGCGGGCCGGAGAGACCCAGTACTTC
TRBD1,TRBV4-3,-,TRBJ1-1,CASSQDVQGPTEAFF,TGCGCCAGCAGCCAAGATGTACAGGGGCCCACTGAAGCTTTCTTT
TRBD2,TRBV10-3,many,TRBJ2-7,CAISGGQAYEQYF,TGTGCCATCTCGGGGGGGCAAGCCTACGAGCAGTACTTC
TRBD2,TRBV27,-,TRBJ2-1,CASSSAGGPVHEQFF,TGTGCCAGCAGTTCCGCGGGGGGGCCGGTCCATGAGCAGTTCTTC
-,TRBV5-4,few,TRBJ1-5,CASSFEGEGQPQHF,TGTGCCAGCAGCTTCGAGGGTGAGGGACAGCCCCAGCATTTT
-,TRBV27,-,TRBJ2-6,CASSFGLGANVLTF,TGTGCCAGCAGTTTTGGTCTCGGGGCCAACGTCCTGACTTTC
TRBD2,TRBV4-1,-,TRBJ2-5,CASSQESASGEETQYF,TGCGCCAGCAGCCAAGAGTCGGCTAGCGGGGAAGAGACCCAGTACTTC
TRBD2,TRBV29-1,-,TRBJ2-5,CSVEGLAGLYQETQYF,TGCAGCGTTGAAGGGCTAGCGGGGCTGTACCAAGAGACCCAGTACTTC
-,TRBV4-3,few,TRBJ2-5,CASSQEIEGWETQYF,TGCGCCAGCAGCCAAGAGATCGAGGGGTGGGAGACCCAGTACTTC
TRBD1,TRBV7-9,few,TRBJ2-7,CASSSLSTGGITVEQYF,TGTGCCAGCAGCAGCTTATCGACAGGGGGGATTACGGTCGAGCAGTACTTC
-,TRBV27,few,TRBJ1-2,CASSRQANYGYTF,TGTGCCAGCAGCAGACAGGCTAACTATGGCTACACCTTC
TRBD2,TRBV6-1,-,TRBJ2-3,CASRRLAAQDTQYF,TGTGCCAGCAGGAGACTAGCGGCCCAAGATACGCAGTATTTT
TRBD1,TRBV4-3,many,TRBJ2-3,CASSQDLGQGSDTQYF,TGCGCCAGCAGCCAAGATCTAGGACAGGGATCAGATACGCAGTATTTT
TRBD2,TRBV29-1,-,TRBJ2-3,CSASSGGYTDTQYF,TGCAGCGCTTCTAGCGGGGGATACACAGATACGCAGTATTTT
-,TRBV18,once,TRBJ1-5,CASSSQKNQPQHF,TGTGCCAGCTCATCACAGAAGAATCAGCCCCAGCATTTT
TRBD1,TRBV3-1,-,TRBJ2-3,CASGETGVIGTDTQYF,TGTGCCAGCGGCGAAACAGGGGTAATAGGCACAGATACGCAGTATTTT
TRBD1,TRBV7-2,few,TRBJ1-6,CASSFGTGETLHF,TGTGCCAGCAGCTTCGGGACAGGGGAAACCCTCCACTTT
-,TRBV20-1,few,TRBJ2-7,CSASNRDSPSYEQYF,TGCAGTGCTAGTAACCGGGACTCCCCCTCCTACGAGCAGTACTTC
-,TRBV20-1,-,TRBJ1-4,CSARGQTGIDEKLFF,TGCAGTGCTAGAGGTCAAACAGGGATAGATGAAAAACTGTTTTTT
-,TRBV4-3,-,TRBJ2-5,CASSQNFAGQETQYF,TGCGCCAGCAGCCAAAACTTTGCAGGGCAAGAGACCCAGTACTTC
-,TRBV6-2/TRBV6-3,few,TRBJ2-7,CASSYGSTYEQYF,TGTGCCAGCAGTTATGGTTCCACCTACGAGCAGTACTTC
TRBD1,TRBV7-9,few,TRBJ1-2,CASSHGTASNYGYTF,TGTGCCAGCAGCCACGGGACAGCCTCTAACTATGGCTACACCTTC
-,TRBV7-2,many,TRBJ1-1,CASSPSTANTEAFF,TGTGCCAGCAGCCCATCGACAGCGAACACTGAAGCTTTCTTT
-,TRBV5-4,few,TRBJ2-2,CASSKGGRNGELFF,TGTGCCAGCAGCAAGGGGGGCCGTAACGGGGAGCTGTTTTTT
-,TRBV11-3,many,TRBJ2-5,CASSPRQRETQYF,TGTGCCAGCAGCCCCCGACAGAGAGAGACCCAGTACTTC
-,TRBV5-1,few,TRBJ2-1,CASTRDTSNEQFF,TGCGCCAGCACCCGGGACACCAGCAATGAGCAGTTCTTC
-,TRBV7-2,many,TRBJ2-3,CASSRDSVTDTQYF,TGTGCCAGCAGCAGAGACAGTGTGACAGATACGCAGTATTTT
-,TRBV11-2,few,TRBJ2-3,CASSLGARSLGSSDTQYF,TGTGCCAGCAGCTTGGGGGCGCGGTCGTTGGGGTCGTCTGATACGCAGTATTTT
-,TRBV29-1,many,TRBJ1-2,CSVEVGPTNYGYTF,TGCAGCGTTGAAGTGGGGCCTACTAACTATGGCTACACCTTC
TRBD1,TRBV7-3,few,TRBJ2-1,CASSLIGDSANEQFF,TGTGCCAGCAGCTTAATAGGGGACAGCGCCAATGAGCAGTTCTTC
-,TRBV20-1,-,TRBJ1-2,CSARDVRAISKRDGYTF,TGCAGTGCTAGAGACGTCAGGGCCATATCGAAGAGGGACGGCTACACCTTC
TRBD1,TRBV4-1,many,TRBJ2-1,CASSQEGQYNEQFF,TGCGCCAGCAGCCAAGAGGGACAGTACAATGAGCAGTTCTTC
TRBD1,TRBV12-3/TRBV12-4,many,TRBJ2-4,CASSLRMGDSADF,TGTGCCAGCAGTTTAAGGATGGGGGACAGCGCCGACTTC
TRBD1,TRBV12-3/TRBV12-4,few,TRBJ1-6,CASRWTGGTNSPLHF,TGTGCCAGCAGGTGGACAGGGGGGACCAATTCACCCCTCCACTTT